The 31 T cell receptor beta chains listed next were all sequenced from one sample in a study of blood T cell repertoires in COVID-19. Produced via immunoSEQ multiplex PCR; TCRdb's table is partial and in-frame only. The sample has 200,000 to 300,000 clones; roughly 90% are singletons. Material for sequencing was peripheral blood. Receptors were obtained from a man aged 25 to 40 with active or convalescent COVID-19.

This chain connects TRBV29-1 to TRBJ1-5; 7 bases are shared with TRBD1. CDR3 length: 13 amino acids. In germline, CDR1 is SQVTM, CDR2 ANQGSEA. V trimming: 3 bases; J trimming: 5 bases; junction bases outside the gene matches: 4. The CDR3 sequence is CSVDQGEDQPQHF. Here the CDR3 DNA reads TGCAGCGTTGACCAGGGGGAGGATCAGCCCCAGCATTTT.

V gene TRBV4-1 combines with J gene TRBJ1-2, with a weak D call TRBD1 (5 bases). From germline, CDR1 is MGHRA and CDR2 YSYEKL. V lost 2 bases, J lost 6 bases, and 13 bases lay in between. The CDR3 covers 14 residues. In DNA, the CDR3 is TGCGCCAGCAGCCAATCGGGACTAGATAATGGCTACACCTTC. Encoded protein: CASSQSGLDNGYTF.

This clone occurred once. The rearrangement uses TRBV11-2 and TRBJ2-1; 7 nucleotides agree with TRBD2. The CDR3 extends over 14 amino acids. V was clipped by 5 bases and J by 1 base; unmatched bases: 2. The germline CDR1 and CDR2 sequences are SGHAT and FQNNGV. This CDR3 is CASSRRGSYNEQFF. CDR3 DNA: TGTGCCAGCAGCAGGCGGGGGTCCTACAATGAGCAGTTCTTC.

This chain links TRBV24-1 with TRBJ2-3, with 7 bases that match TRBD1. Germline V gene data show CDR1 as KGHDR and CDR2 as SFDVKD. V lost 6 bases to trimming and J lost 2 bases; unmatched junction nucleotides: 10. The CDR3 covers 16 residues. For the CDR3, the DNA is TGTGCCACCAGTTATTCGGGACAGACCAACACAGATACGCAGTATTTT. Amino acids: CATSYSGQTNTDTQYF.

CDR3 protein: CASRAAGGIGGELFF. The CDR3 DNA reads as TGTGCCAGCAGGGCGGCAGGGGGCATCGGCGGGGAGCTGTTTTTT. V gene TRBV27 combines with J gene TRBJ2-2; 8 bases match TRBD1. V was clipped by 6 bases and J by 7 bases; unmatched bases: 10. Germline CDR1 MNHEY, CDR2 SMNVEV (reference sequence). CDR3 length equals 15 residues.

This chain connects TRBV7-9 to TRBJ1-2, with 7 positions matching TRBD1. The length of the CDR3 is 19 residues. CDR1 is SEHNR and CDR2 is FQNEAQ in the germline V gene (reference sequence). V lost 5 bases, J lost 4 bases, and 22 bases stayed unmatched. CDR3 region: CASSPVGALDRDILYGYTF. In DNA, the CDR3 is TGTGCCAGCAGCCCCGTGGGGGCCTTAGACAGGGATATCCTCTATGGCTACACCTTC. Using reference TRBV7-9 and TRBJ1-2 for the parts outside the CDR3, the full variable domain is DTGVSQNPRHKITKRGQNVTFRCDPISEHNRLYWYRQTLGQGPEFLTYFQNEAQLEKSRLLSDRFSAERPKGSFSTLEIQRTEQGDSAMYLCASSPVGALDRDILYGYTFGSGTRLTVV.

This chain joins TRBV10-2 and TRBJ2-5, with D perhaps matching TRBD2 (6 bases). V was clipped by 2 bases and J by 5 bases, with 15 bases between them. The CDR3 length is 15 residues. Germline CDR1 reads WSHSY; CDR2 reads SAAADI. Here the CDR3 reads CASSERAGLAETQYF. CDR3 in DNA: TGCGCCAGCAGTGAGCGGGCGGGGCTCGCGGAGACCCAGTACTTC.

The genes are TRBV13 and TRBJ1-1, with D perhaps TRBD1 (6 bases). The CDR3 consists of 16 residues. Per germline, CDR1 PRHDT and CDR2 FYEKMQ (reference sequence). Trimming stripped 2 bases from V and 5 bases from J, with 18 bases between. The CDR3 spells CASSLRAGVKGTEAFF. In DNA, the CDR3 is TGTGCCAGCAGCTTAAGGGCAGGGGTGAAGGGAACTGAAGCTTTCTTT.

The rearrangement uses TRBV5-5 and TRBJ1-1; 8 nucleotides align to TRBD1. Germline assignment: CDR1 SGHKS and CDR2 YYEKEE (reference sequence). Trimming cost V 0 bases and J 5 bases; bases outside gene matches: 12. This CDR3 is 17 amino acids long. CDR3 DNA: TGTGCCAGCAGCTTGGGGACAGGGACCTATGCGCGAACTGAAGCTTTCTTT. It codes for CASSLGTGTYARTEAFF. The variable domain in full, completed from reference TRBV5-5 and TRBJ1-1, reads DAGVTQSPTHLIKTRGQQVTLRCSPISGHKSVSWYQQVLGQGPQFIFQYYEKEERGRGNFPDRFSARQFPNYSSELNVNALLLGDSALYLCASSLGTGTYARTEAFFGQGTRLTVV.

This clone was detected only once. The chain links TRBV7-9 to TRBJ1-1, with a weak D call TRBD1 (6 bases). Trimming shortened V by 2 bases and J by 2 bases, and 12 bases separated the two germline ends. The germline V gene encodes CDR1 SEHNR and CDR2 FQNEAQ (reference sequence). The CDR3 has 15 residues. CDR3 nucleotide sequence: TGTGCCAGCAGCTTAACCGGGACACCAAACACTGAAGCTTTCTTT. Its translation: CASSLTGTPNTEAFF.

V gene TRBV5-1 combines with J gene TRBJ2-7; tentatively, D is TRBD1 (5 bases). The CDR3 spans 15 residues. V was clipped by 4 bases and J by 2 bases, with 16 bases between them. Germline V CDR1 and CDR2: SGHRS, YFSETQ. The CDR3, as DNA: TGCGCCAGCAGCCAACGATATGACAGTACCTACGAGCAGTACTTC. It specifies CASSQRYDSTYEQYF.

This rearrangement joins TRBV3-1 (or the pseudogene TRBV3-2) to TRBJ1-2, with D tentatively TRBD1 (5 bases). The V and J ends lost 3 bases and 1 base respectively, with 15 bases between them. The CDR3 runs 16 residues. Germline CDR1 and CDR2: LGHDT and YNNKEL (reference sequence). Here the CDR3 DNA reads TGTGCCAGCAGCCACCGTGGCCAGGGAGGTAACTATGGCTACACCTTC. It encodes CASSHRGQGGNYGYTF.

The chain employs TRBV7-2 and TRBJ2-2, with 9 bases aligning to TRBD2. The V gene end was trimmed by 3 bases and the J gene end by 4 bases; junction bases not matched to a gene: 9. The germline V gene encodes CDR1 SGHTA and CDR2 FQGNSA. This CDR3 region has 17 residues. CDR3 bases: TGTGCCAGCAGCTTTGTTGCGGGGGGGCCATCCACCGGGGAGCTGTTTTTT. Translated, it gives CASSFVAGGPSTGELFF.

Concerning this clone: Within the sample, other DNA sequences also encode this same CDR3. The chain combines TRBV9 with TRBJ2-3; 8 bases are shared with TRBD2. Trimming removed 0 bases from V and 5 bases from J; junction bases left unmatched: 2. The CDR3 totals 14 residues. The germline V gene encodes CDR1 SGDLS and CDR2 YYNGEE. CDR3 DNA sequence: TGTGCCAGCAGCGTAGTAAGCGGGGGAGATACGCAGTATTTT. It codes for CASSVVSGGDTQYF.

This sequence joins TRBV7-3 and TRBJ2-2; 12 bases align to TRBD2. Germline trimming cut 5 bases from V and 8 bases from J; bases unmatched to any gene: 9. The CDR3 extends over 16 amino acids. Germline CDR1 is SGHTA and CDR2 is FQGTGA. Here the CDR3 DNA reads TGTGCCAGCAGCCCGGGACTAGCGGGCGGAGTTGGGGAGCTGTTTTTT. Protein product: CASSPGLAGGVGELFF. Full variable domain (outside the CDR3, taken from reference TRBV7-3 and TRBJ2-2): GAGVSQTPSNKVTEKGKYVELRCDPISGHTALYWYRQSLGQGPEFLIYFQGTGAADDSGLPNDRFFAVRPEGSVSTLKIQRTERGDSAVYLCASSPGLAGGVGELFFGEGSRLTVL.

The V gene is TRBV6-1, the J gene TRBJ1-4; unclear D gene. This CDR3 spans 18 amino acids. Germline V gene lookup returns CDR1 MNHNS and CDR2 SASEGT. The V end lost 4 bases, the J end lost 6 bases, and 24 bases lay between the germline ends. CDR3 sequence: CASSVRVSSGSSYEKLFF. CDR3 sequence (DNA): TGTGCCAGCAGTGTAAGAGTATCGTCAGGTTCAAGCTATGAAAAACTGTTTTTT.

The CDR3 sequence is CASSDRGWGSGFGGYTF. CDR3 bases: TGTGCCAGTAGTGACAGGGGATGGGGGTCAGGGTTCGGTGGCTACACCTTC. The chain couples TRBV19 to TRBJ1-2, with 8 bases that match TRBD1. Germline V lookup: CDR1 LNHDA, CDR2 SQIVND (reference sequence). V trimming: 5 bases; J trimming: 7 bases; junction bases outside the gene matches: 18. This CDR3 contains 17 residues. The entire variable domain, with the rest obtained from reference TRBV19 and TRBJ1-2, is as follows: DGGITQSPKYLFRKEGQNVTLSCEQNLNHDAMYWYRQDPGQGLRLIYYSQIVNDFQKGDIAEGYSVSREKKESFPLTVTSAQKNPTAFYLCASSDRGWGSGFGGYTFGSGTRLTVV.

This chain links TRBV4-1 with TRBJ1-3; possible D gene TRBD1, 5 bases. V was shortened by 3 bases and J by 3 bases, with 9 bases between the two germline ends. CDR3 length equals 14 residues. Germline CDR1 MGHRA, CDR2 YSYEKL. The CDR3 nucleotides are TGCGCCAGCAGCCAGGTGGGACTTGGAAACACCATATATTTT. This encodes CASSQVGLGNTIYF.

This rearrangement joins TRBV6-5 to TRBJ2-5; TRBD1 agrees at 7 bases. Germline CDR1 MNHEY, CDR2 SVGAGI. This CDR3 has 15 residues. V was pared by 7 bases and J by 0 bases, with 8 bases of the junction left unmatched. CDR3 coding DNA: TGTGCCAGCAAACCAGGGGGATTGTACCAAGAGACCCAGTACTTC. Translating gives CASKPGGLYQETQYF.

The rearrangement uses TRBV4-1 and TRBJ1-3, with D possibly matching TRBD1 (5 bases). The CDR3 has 18 amino acids. Germline V gene lookup returns CDR1 MGHRA and CDR2 YSYEKL. V was clipped by 0 bases and J by 4 bases, with 19 bases between them. The CDR3 bases are TGCGCCAGCAGCCAAGATCTCGGAAAAGGGGCTGTCGGAAACACCATATATTTT. Translated, it gives CASSQDLGKGAVGNTIYF.

This chain links TRBV4-2 with TRBJ2-1; tentative D call: TRBD2 (6 bases). This CDR3 is 15 amino acids long. V was shortened by 4 bases and J by 0 bases, with 10 bases between the two germline ends. Germline V gene lookup returns CDR1 LGHNA and CDR2 YNFKEQ. This CDR3 reads CASSLAVSSYNEQFF. The CDR3 nucleotides read TGTGCCAGCAGCCTAGCGGTGAGCTCCTACAATGAGCAGTTCTTC.

This chain uses TRBV30 with TRBJ2-5; TRBD2 agrees at 7 bases. Germline lookup yields CDR1 GTSNPN and CDR2 SVGIG (reference sequence). This CDR3 contains 13 residues. V lost 2 bases and J lost 6; bases outside the gene matches: 6. As DNA, the CDR3 is TGTGCCTGGAGTCGGGGACTACCCAAGACCCAGTACTTC. Its translation: CAWSRGLPKTQYF. The variable domain in full, completed from reference TRBV30 and TRBJ2-5, reads SQTIHQWPATLVQPVGSPLSLECTVEGTSNPNLYWYRQAAGRGLQLLFYSVGIGQISSEVPQNLSASRPQDRQFILSSKKLLLSDSGFYLCAWSRGLPKTQYFGPGTRLLVL.

Only a few counts were recorded for this clone. The genes are TRBV11-2 and TRBJ1-1; D is unclear. V shed 3 bases and J shed 6 bases, with 11 bases lying between them. Germline CDR1 is SGHAT and CDR2 is FQNNGV. The CDR3 is 13 amino acids. The CDR3 nucleotides read TGTGCCAGCAGCTTTGGAGGAGTTGCTGAAGCTTTCTTT. As protein: CASSFGGVAEAFF.

The V call is TRBV2, the J call TRBJ1-2; 7 bases fit TRBD1. V lost 5 bases, J lost 7 bases, and 7 bases stayed unmatched. Germline values: CDR1 SNHLY, CDR2 FYNNEI. CDR3 length equals 13 residues. This chain's CDR3 is CASSYTGAAGYTF. For the CDR3, the DNA is TGTGCCAGCAGTTATACAGGGGCGGCTGGCTACACCTTC.

V is TRBV14 and J is TRBJ2-5; D might be TRBD1 (5 bases). CDR3 length: 15 residues. Trimming removed 3 bases at V and 4 bases at J, with 15 bases between. The germline V gene has CDR1 SGHDN and CDR2 FVKESK. CDR3 sequence: CASSHRQFRRETQYF. The CDR3 DNA follows: TGTGCCAGCAGCCATCGACAGTTTAGGAGAGAGACCCAGTACTTC.

This rearrangement joins TRBV19 to TRBJ1-1; D gene uncertain. The germline V gene has CDR1 LNHDA and CDR2 SQIVND (reference sequence). Trimming shortened V by 7 bases and J by 0 bases, and 24 bases separated the two germline ends. This CDR3 is 18 amino acids long. The CDR3 region has the DNA TGTGCCAGTATAGGAGGCTGGTCTTCGCGGACCATGAACACTGAAGCTTTCTTT. This translates into CASIGGWSSRTMNTEAFF.

The chain combines TRBV5-1 with TRBJ1-2; TRBD1 matches 10 bases. CDR1 is SGHRS, CDR2 YFSETQ, per germline. The CDR3 is 15 amino acids. Unmatched junction bases numbered 4, after V lost 4 bases and J lost 1 base. The CDR3 here is CASSIGTGDNYGYTF. Here the CDR3 DNA reads TGCGCCAGCAGCATCGGGACAGGGGATAACTATGGCTACACCTTC.

The chain has TRBV24-1 and TRBJ2-2, with a tentative D call TRBD2 (5 bases). Deletions cut 4 bases from V and 6 bases from J, with 11 bases between. This CDR3 comprises 14 residues. The germline V gene has CDR1 KGHDR and CDR2 SFDVKD. CDR3 region: CATSETLVPGELFF. The CDR3 bases are TGTGCCACCAGTGAGACACTAGTTCCCGGGGAGCTGTTTTTT.

This clone has just one count. V usage is TRBV5-4 and J usage is TRBJ1-2; perhaps TRBD1 as D (5 bases). The V gene lost 3 bases and the J gene lost 0 bases, with 18 bases spanning the gap. CDR1 SGHNT and CDR2 YYREEE come from the germline V gene (reference sequence). The CDR3 extends over 17 amino acids. CDR3 region: CASSYGFGQGSNYGYTF. CDR3 bases: TGTGCCAGCAGCTACGGATTCGGGCAGGGCTCTAACTATGGCTACACCTTC. Together with reference TRBV5-4 and TRBJ1-2, the CDR3 gives the full variable domain: ETGVTQSPTHLIKTRGQQVTLRCSSQSGHNTVSWYQQALGQGPQFIFQYYREEENGRGNFPPRFSGLQFPNYSSELNVNALELDDSALYLCASSYGFGQGSNYGYTFGSGTRLTVV.

This chain connects TRBV9 to TRBJ2-1, with 11 bases that match TRBD2. The length of the CDR3 is 16 residues. Germline V gene data show CDR1 as SGDLS and CDR2 as YYNGEE. The ends lost 3 bases at V and 9 bases at J; junction bases unmatched: 11. CDR3 amino acids: CASSGSGTSGSGEQFF. CDR3 nucleotides: TGTGCCAGCAGCGGATCCGGGACTAGCGGCTCGGGTGAGCAGTTCTTC.

This chain joins TRBV4-3 and TRBJ2-3; 8 nucleotides match TRBD2. The junction had 15 bases not matched to a gene; V was cut back by 0 bases and J by 1 base. Germline CDR1 is LGHNA and CDR2 is YSLEER. This CDR3 spans 20 amino acids. The CDR3 sequence: CASSQDLGLETEGGTDTQYF. CDR3 in DNA: TGCGCCAGCAGCCAAGATTTGGGACTAGAGACCGAAGGTGGCACAGATACGCAGTATTTT.